A single T cell receptor delta chain is shown here with its context. Its specificity is unknown. This may arise from a read error, as a much more abundant clone is one base away. This CDR3 is also generated by other DNA sequences in the sample. These data belong to a study of gammadelta T cells in human blood. Overall study results and limits: Microbial exposure reportedly appeared to drive polyclonal expansion of innate gamma-delta T cells right after birth.

TCRdb called clones anew from the RT-PCR reads with CATT. The sample has hundreds of delta-chain clones, roughly 41% seen once. V gave up 1 base and J gave up 5 bases, with 32 bases separating them. The CDR3 is 21 residues long. CDR1 and CDR2 from the germline V gene are TSWWSYY and QGS. The chain employs TRDV1 and TRDJ1, with D perhaps matching TRDD3 (5 bases). This TCR was sampled from a human donor. The sequencing sample was made of non-Vgamma9Vdelta2 gamma-delta T cells from infant blood. CDR3 sequence: CALGEREILPCRYCTMDKLIF. CDR3 nucleotides: TGTGCTCTTGGGGAACGCGAGATCCTCCCTTGTCGATACTGCACCATGGATAAACTCATCTTT.